These 16 T cell receptor beta chains were all obtained from the same sample, sequenced in a study of identical twins. TCRdb fed the 5' RACE reads into MiXCR, producing one record per CDR3 protein. The table lists roughly 480,000 distinct CDR3 sequences, roughly a quarter of them singletons. This sample was shared with a second study, whose subject was T cells expressing NK-cell markers.

Sequences were obtained from CD4+ T cells sorted from blood. These receptors came from a woman aged 18-29 years in good health.

CDR3 nucleotide sequence: TGTGCCAGCAGCGATCAAGCGGGGGGGGAGACCCAGTACTTC. Amino acid sequence: CASSDQAGGETQYF. The chain is built from TRBV9 and TRBJ2-5; 10 bases are shared with TRBD2. The CDR3 spans 14 residues. The germline V gene encodes CDR1 SGDLS and CDR2 YYNGEE. The trim removed 3 bases at V and 5 bases at J, leaving 4 bases unmatched.

This chain connects TRBV28 to TRBJ2-1; TRBD1 or TRBD2 may be the D gene (5 bases each). Germline-derived CDR1 and CDR2 are MDHEN and SYDVKM. The length of the CDR3 is 13 residues. Trimming shortened V by 6 bases and J by 7 bases, and 13 bases separated the two germline ends. CDR3 in DNA: TGTGCCAGCAGCTGGGGGAGTAGAAATGAGCAGTTCTTC. This codes for CASSWGSRNEQFF.

This sequence joins TRBV5-5 and TRBJ2-3, with D unclear. The CDR3 length is 14 residues. V was clipped by 0 bases and J by 4 bases, with 9 bases between them. Germline CDR1 SGHKS, CDR2 YYEKEE (reference sequence). In nucleotides, the CDR3 is TGTGCCAGCAGCTTGGCAACAACCCCAGATACGCAGTATTTT. This encodes CASSLATTPDTQYF.

This clonotype was observed a handful of times. The chain employs TRBV12-3 or TRBV12-4 and TRBJ2-1; either TRBD1 or TRBD2 may supply D (5 bases each). V was pared by 3 bases and J by 13 bases, with 13 bases between. CDR3 size: 12 residues. The DNA for the CDR3 is TGTGCCAGCAGTTTCTCCGGGACCTCACAGTTCTTC. Its protein is CASSFSGTSQFF.

The chain recombines TRBV20-1 with TRBJ2-5, with D uncertain. The CDR3 covers 11 residues. The germline CDR1 and CDR2 sequences are DFQATT and SNEGSKA (reference sequence). V was trimmed by 5 bases and J by 6 bases, leaving 10 bases between them. CDR3 amino acids: CSAWDSKTQYF. Here the CDR3 DNA reads TGCAGTGCTTGGGATAGTAAGACCCAGTACTTC.

This clonotype was picked up a small number of times. The CDR3 loop is CSARDRWNRYGYTF. The CDR3 DNA sequence: TGCAGTGCTAGGGACAGGTGGAATCGCTATGGCTACACCTTC. This rearrangement joins TRBV20-1 to TRBJ1-2, with 7 positions matching TRBD1. Germline values: CDR1 DFQATT, CDR2 SNEGSKA (reference sequence). The CDR3 runs to 14 residues. After removal of 3 bases from V and 4 bases from J, the junction contained 8 bases not matched to a gene.

This sequence joins TRBV20-1 and TRBJ2-3; 7 bases are a match to TRBD1. Germline lookup yields CDR1 DFQATT and CDR2 SNEGSKA (reference sequence). The CDR3 length is 13 residues. Trimming removed 6 bases from V and 1 base from J; junction bases left unmatched: 4. The CDR3 DNA reads as TGCAGTGCCCGGCAGGGGGGCACAGATACGCAGTATTTT. It is translated as CSARQGGTDTQYF.

The gene calls are TRBV7-9 and TRBJ2-1; D call uncertain. Germline V gene data show CDR1 as SEHNR and CDR2 as FQNEAQ (reference sequence). The CDR3 loop spans 13 amino acids. V lost 7 bases to trimming and J lost 3 bases, with 10 bases between them. CDR3 sequence (DNA): TGTGCCAGCATACGACTGAGCTACAATGAGCAGTTCTTC. It encodes CASIRLSYNEQFF.

The chain uses TRBV10-2 and TRBJ2-1; 14 bases agree with TRBD2. CDR1 is WSHSY, CDR2 SAAADI, per germline. CDR3 length: 19 amino acids. Losses at the gene ends were 3 bases for V and 4 bases for J; bases not matched to a gene: 11. In DNA form, the CDR3 reads TGCGCCAGCAGTGAAAGTTCCGGGACTAGCGGGAGTGTATACAATGAGCAGTTCTTC. Its translation is CASSESSGTSGSVYNEQFF.

This rearrangement joins TRBV29-1 to TRBJ2-3; D is uncertain. CDR3 size: 14 residues. CDR1 is SQVTM and CDR2 is ANQGSEA in the germline V gene. The V gene lost 4 bases and the J gene lost 10 bases, with 21 bases spanning the gap. This chain's CDR3 is CSVGNEIRARAQYF. DNA for the CDR3: TGCAGCGTTGGAAACGAGATACGGGCAAGGGCGCAGTATTTT.

In this sample, this clonotype turned up a few times. The rearrangement links TRBV4-3 to TRBJ2-5; 7 bases map to TRBD2. Germline-derived CDR1 and CDR2 are LGHNA and YSLEER. V gave up 0 bases and J gave up 3 bases; unmatched junction bases: 7. This CDR3 has 16 amino acids. CDR3 amino acids: CASSQDWASGEETQYF. CDR3 sequence (DNA): TGCGCCAGCAGCCAAGATTGGGCTAGCGGAGAAGAGACCCAGTACTTC.

This clonotype was picked up a small number of times. The chain is built from TRBV6-5 and TRBJ2-7; 7 bases map to TRBD1. Germline V gene sequence: CDR1 MNHEY, CDR2 SVGAGI. V shed 0 bases, J shed 3 bases, and the junction held 5 bases outside the gene matches. The CDR3 contains 15 residues. CDR3 in DNA: TGTGCCAGCAGTTACTCGACAGGGCGGATCTACGAGCAGTACTTC. Protein: CASSYSTGRIYEQYF.

The J gene is TRBJ2-7, the V gene TRBV12-3 or TRBV12-4; 10 nucleotides agree with TRBD1. The ends lost 8 bases at V and 4 bases at J; junction bases unmatched: 5. CDR3 size: 13 residues. The CDR3 sequence: CASATGGSYEQYF. For the CDR3, the DNA is TGTGCCAGCGCGACAGGGGGCTCATACGAGCAGTACTTC.

The chain employs TRBV5-1 and TRBJ2-6, with TRBD2 identical over 9 bases. This CDR3 is built from 21 residues. CDR1 is SGHRS, CDR2 YFSETQ, per germline. Losses at the gene ends were 1 base for V and 0 bases for J; bases not matched to a gene: 14. The CDR3 sequence is CASSLRAAQRGVRSGANVLTF. The CDR3 nucleotides read TGCGCCAGCAGCTTGAGGGCCGCCCAGCGGGGGGTACGCTCTGGGGCCAACGTCCTGACTTTC.

The gene calls are TRBV7-6 and TRBJ2-5; tentatively, D is TRBD2 (6 bases). The ends were cut back, 1 base at V and 7 bases at J, with 13 bases in the middle. This CDR3 comprises 14 residues. CDR1 and CDR2 (germline): SGHVS, FNYEAQ. The CDR3 region has the DNA TGTGCCAGCAGCTTAGTACCCAGGCGGGGGACCCAGTACTTC. Amino acid sequence: CASSLVPRRGTQYF.

The rearrangement joins TRBV20-1 to TRBJ2-1, with a tentative D call TRBD2 (6 bases). The CDR3 sequence is 16 residues long. V was clipped by 4 bases and J by 4 bases, with 20 bases between them. From germline, CDR1 is DFQATT and CDR2 SNEGSKA (reference sequence). CDR3 nucleotide sequence: TGCAGTGCTACCGACGGTACTAGCTCAGGGTACAATGAGCAGTTCTTC. Protein: CSATDGTSSGYNEQFF.